The entry below gives a single T cell receptor beta chain sequence along with its context. No antigen is known for it. V was trimmed by 0 bases and J by 7 bases, leaving 10 bases between them. Germline CDR1 reads ENHRY; CDR2 reads SYGVKD. This CDR3 is built from 13 residues. The table came from immunoSEQ multiplex PCR; TCRdb's copy has only in-frame clones and leaves some out. The repertoire includes some 120,000 clones, 80% to 90% of them detected once, and 1.5% to 2% sits in the top ten. The data were taken from a study of T cell responses to AZD1222 COVID-19 vaccine. Whole-study findings and limits: Increased Spike-specific TCR breadth and depth were observed after two AZD1222 doses.

The sample consisted of peripheral blood, taken on day 0 of AZD1222 vaccination. The TCR sequence derives from an adult in good health. The genes are TRBV10-3 and TRBJ2-7; no reliable D call. CDR3 nucleotides: TGTGCCATCAGTGAGTCGAACGTGGGGGAGCAGTACTTC. Its protein product is CAISESNVGEQYF.